The 6 T cell receptor beta chains given below trace back to one sample, sequenced in a study of vaccination effects on CD4 cells after COVID-19. Sequencing in the ViraFEST assay came after antigen-specific CD4+ T cells had been expanded with viral peptide pools, which were used to stimulate PBMC. Scientists isolated CD4+ T cells after an approximately 9-day culture period ended. Vaccine recipients, nucleocapsid antibody negative, had no prior SARS-CoV-2 infection. Their antigens remain unidentified. Profiled with immunoSEQ multiplex PCR; TCRdb holds only in-frame clones, not every one. The table has tens of thousands of clones, 65% to 80% seen once. Sequencing used CD4+ T cells from PBMCs cultured with HCoV-NL63 spike peptides, obtained before COVID-19 vaccination. These receptors all come from a human donor who received a COVID-19 vaccine.

J is TRBJ2-1 and V is TRBV9, with 15 bases that match TRBD2. CDR1 and CDR2 (germline): SGDLS, YYNGEE. This CDR3 has 20 amino acids. V was clipped by 1 base and J by 4 bases; unmatched bases: 12. This CDR3 is CASSVTAGTSGGFSYNEQFF. The CDR3 nucleotides are TGTGCCAGCAGCGTAACGGCCGGGACTAGCGGGGGGTTTAGTTACAATGAGCAGTTCTTC.

V gene TRBV5-1 combines with J gene TRBJ1-5; 8 bases are shared with TRBD1. CDR3 length: 14 amino acids. From germline, CDR1 is SGHRS and CDR2 YFSETQ. With V trimmed by 3 bases and J by 4 bases, 3 bases remained unmatched. In DNA form, the CDR3 reads TGCGCCAGCAGCTCGGGACAGGAGAATCAGCCCCAGCATTTT. Translating gives CASSSGQENQPQHF.

The rearrangement links TRBV3-1 (or the pseudogene TRBV3-2) to TRBJ2-3, with D unresolved. V lost 6 bases and J 0 bases, leaving 22 bases between the germline ends. Germline V lookup: CDR1 LGHDT, CDR2 YNNKEL (reference sequence). CDR3 length: 18 amino acids. CDR3 amino acids: CASSIRTHLVSSTDTQYF. The CDR3, as DNA: TGTGCCAGCAGTATCCGGACCCACCTCGTTTCTAGCACAGATACGCAGTATTTT.

The chain combines TRBV7-8 with TRBJ1-5; no clear D gene. Deletions cut 2 bases from V and 7 bases from J, with 12 bases between. Per germline, CDR1 SGHVS and CDR2 FQNEAQ. The CDR3 has 14 amino acids. The CDR3 is CASSLQVLDQPQHF. The CDR3 bases are TGTGCCAGCAGCTTACAGGTTTTGGACCAGCCCCAGCATTTT. Complete variable domain (other parts from reference TRBV7-8 and TRBJ1-5): GAGVSQSPRYKVAKRGQDVALRCDPISGHVSLFWYQQALGQGPEFLTYFQNEAQLDKSGLPSDRFFAERPEGSVSTLKIQRTQQEDSAVYLCASSLQVLDQPQHFGDGTRLSIL.

This clone was detected a few times. This chain joins TRBV9 and TRBJ2-3; D is undetermined. Germline assignment: CDR1 SGDLS and CDR2 YYNGEE. V lost 1 base to trimming and J lost 1 base, with 16 bases between them. The CDR3 extends over 17 amino acids. The CDR3 coding sequence is TGTGCCAGCAGCGTAATCCCAGGCCTAAGTGGCACAGATACGCAGTATTTT. Translation: CASSVIPGLSGTDTQYF. The whole variable domain, filled in from reference TRBV9 and TRBJ2-3, reads DSGVTQTPKHLITATGQRVTLRCSPRSGDLSVYWYQQSLDQGLQFLIQYYNGEERAKGNILERFSAQQFPDLHSELNLSSLELGDSALYFCASSVIPGLSGTDTQYFGPGTRLTVL.

This clone was picked up a small number of times. J is TRBJ1-6 and V is TRBV19; unclear D gene. Trimming cost V 4 bases and J 7 bases, with 8 bases left between them. There are 13 residues in the CDR3. Germline assignment: CDR1 LNHDA and CDR2 SQIVND (reference sequence). The CDR3 bases are TGTGCCAGTAGTAAAGGACCGAATTCACCCCTCCACTTT. Translation gives CASSKGPNSPLHF.